The next 27 T cell receptor beta chains were all read from a single sample in a study of T cells in Graves' hyperthyroidism and ophthalmopathy. The TCR beta CDR3 regions underwent amplification using RNA transcripts as the source. First-round RT-PCR of the TCR CDR3 relied on the HTBI primer set. Each CDR3 protein is one row after TCRdb ran MiXCR on the multiplex PCR reads. This sample carries about 570,000 distinct CDR3 sequences, about 43% of them seen once, and the ten largest clones take over 15%. The source material was peripheral blood or thyroid tissue (not recorded which). The source is an adult woman with Graves' disease, either hyperthyroidism or ophthalmopathy (not recorded which).

To note about this clonotype: A junction boundary mismatches the germline segment, possibly from a read error. The genes are TRBV10-3 and TRBJ2-1, with D possibly matching TRBD1 (6 bases). In germline, CDR1 is ENHRY, CDR2 SYGVKD. The CDR3 extends over 14 amino acids. Here the CDR3 reads CATSEPAGDTEQFF. The DNA for the CDR3 is TGTGCCACCAGTGAGCCGGCAGGGGATACTGAGCAGTTCTTC.

CDR3 region: CSAREGGEQYF. CDR3 sequence (DNA): TGCAGTGCTAGAGAGGGGGGGGAGCAGTACTTC. This chain joins TRBV20-1 and TRBJ2-7; 7 positions match TRBD2. Trimming took 0 bases from V and 7 from J; bases not matched to a gene: 0. The CDR3 has 11 residues. From germline, CDR1 is DFQATT and CDR2 SNEGSKA (reference sequence).

This clonotype was detected a few times. The gene calls are TRBV10-3 and TRBJ1-6, with no clear D. The CDR3 loop spans 16 amino acids. V was pared by 0 bases and J by 0 bases, with 6 bases between. Germline CDR1 is ENHRY and CDR2 is SYGVKD. In DNA form, the CDR3 reads TGTGCCATCAGTGAGTCAAGGAACTCCTATAATTCACCCCTCCACTTT. Its protein product is CAISESRNSYNSPLHF.

The rearrangement joins TRBV19 to TRBJ1-2; no clear D gene. The CDR3 extends over 14 amino acids. Trimming cost V 11 bases and J 4 bases, with 20 bases left between them. Germline assignment: CDR1 LNHDA and CDR2 SQIVND (reference sequence). The CDR3 reads CAWSVGQSAYGYTF. The CDR3 nucleotides read TGTGCCTGGAGTGTAGGGCAGTCGGCCTATGGCTACACCTTC.

V gene TRBV20-1 combines with J gene TRBJ1-5; the D gene is possibly TRBD1 (5 bases). CDR1 and CDR2 from the germline V gene are DFQATT and SNEGSKA (reference sequence). The V end lost 0 bases, the J end lost 5 bases, and 11 bases lay between the germline ends. The CDR3 covers 14 residues. The CDR3: CSARDSRGYQPQHF. The CDR3, as DNA: TGCAGTGCTAGAGATTCACGGGGGTATCAGCCCCAGCATTTT.

This sequence joins TRBV7-9 and TRBJ1-6, with TRBD1 identical over 9 bases. Germline assignment: CDR1 SEHNR and CDR2 FQNEAQ (reference sequence). The CDR3 totals 15 residues. V was clipped by 3 bases and J by 10 bases; unmatched bases: 7. The CDR3 is CASSFSRDRASPLHF. Here the CDR3 DNA reads TGTGCCAGCAGCTTCTCCCGGGACAGGGCCTCACCCCTCCACTTT. Complete variable domain (other parts from reference TRBV7-9 and TRBJ1-6): DTGVSQNPRHKITKRGQNVTFRCDPISEHNRLYWYRQTLGQGPEFLTYFQNEAQLEKSRLLSDRFSAERPKGSFSTLEIQRTEQGDSAMYLCASSFSRDRASPLHFGNGTRLTVT.

This chain joins TRBV7-9 and TRBJ1-4; TRBD1 is a possible D gene (6 bases). Germline values: CDR1 SEHNR, CDR2 FQNEAQ (reference sequence). The V and J ends lost 2 bases and 8 bases respectively, with 12 bases between them. The CDR3 has 14 residues. Here the CDR3 reads CASSLHREWEKLFF. Written as DNA, the CDR3 is TGTGCCAGCAGCTTACACAGGGAATGGGAAAAACTGTTTTTT.

In the case of this clonotype: A much larger clone differs from this one at a single base, so this may be a read error. The chain carries TRBV6-2 or TRBV6-3 and TRBJ1-5; a weak D match, TRBD1 (6 bases). Germline V gene data show CDR1 as MNHEY and CDR2 as SVGEGT. This CDR3 has 15 amino acids. V shed 2 bases and J shed 0 bases, with 8 bases lying between them. In DNA form, the CDR3 reads TGTGCCAGCAGTTACGCAGGGGATAGCAATCAGCCCCAGCATTTT. It encodes CASSYAGDSNQPQHF.

The rearrangement uses TRBV20-1 and TRBJ2-5; D remains ambiguous. V lost 6 bases, J lost 2 bases, and 19 bases lay in between. Germline CDR1 reads DFQATT; CDR2 reads SNEGSKA (reference sequence). This CDR3 comprises 15 residues. CDR3 in DNA: TGCAGTGCCTGGAGCCGCGCAGAGCCTCAAGAGACCCAGTACTTC. It yields the protein CSAWSRAEPQETQYF.

This clonotype was recorded only once. The rearrangement joins TRBV13 to TRBJ1-3; D remains ambiguous. Trimming removed 5 bases at V and 5 bases at J, with 7 bases between. The V gene's germline CDR1 is PRHDT and CDR2 FYEKMQ (reference sequence). This CDR3 has 12 amino acids. In nucleotides, the CDR3 is TGTGCCAGCAGCCCTCGTAGAAACACCATATATTTT. Translating it yields CASSPRRNTIYF.

The table lists this clonotype with a count of one. This chain connects TRBV29-1 to TRBJ1-5, with TRBD1 matching 8 bases. The CDR3 extends over 12 amino acids. The germline V gene encodes CDR1 SQVTM and CDR2 ANQGSEA. The V and J ends lost 5 bases and 5 bases, in that order; junction bases with no gene match: 2. The CDR3 coding sequence is TGCAGCGTTTTGACAGGGGATCAGCCCCAGCATTTT. As protein: CSVLTGDQPQHF. Looking up the rest from reference TRBV29-1 and TRBJ1-5 gives the full variable domain: SAVISQKPSRDICQRGTSLTIQCQVDSQVTMMFWYRQQPGQSLTLIATANQGSEATYESGFVIDKFPISRPNLTFSTLTVSNMSPEDSSIYLCSVLTGDQPQHFGDGTRLSIL.

This clonotype has a count of ten or more. V is TRBV11-3 and J is TRBJ2-7, with TRBD1 matching 9 bases. The CDR3 has 16 residues. The junction had 8 bases not matched to a gene; V was cut back by 5 bases and J by 0 bases. Germline lookup yields CDR1 SGHNT and CDR2 YENEEA. The CDR3, as DNA: TGTGCCAGCAGCCCTGCCCGGGACAGGGTCTCCTACGAGCAGTACTTC. Translation gives CASSPARDRVSYEQYF.

The chain uses TRBV9 and TRBJ1-2, with a weak D call TRBD1 (5 bases). This CDR3 contains 14 residues. Germline-derived CDR1 and CDR2 are SGDLS and YYNGEE. V lost 3 bases and J 2 bases, leaving 11 bases between the germline ends. CDR3 bases: TGTGCCAGCAGCGCCGGGACCGAAAACTATGGCTACACCTTC. Translation: CASSAGTENYGYTF.

This clonotype was seen a handful of times. The chain has TRBV6-1 and TRBJ1-1, with D hard to call. Deletions cut 3 bases from V and 1 base from J, with 12 bases between. Germline V gene lookup returns CDR1 MNHNS and CDR2 SASEGT. The CDR3 covers 15 residues. In DNA, the CDR3 is TGTGCCAGCAGTGACCCCCCGAAGGGGAACACTGAAGCTTTCTTT. Protein sequence: CASSDPPKGNTEAFF.

The genes are TRBV7-6 and TRBJ2-5; TRBD2 aligns across 10 bases. The CDR3 runs to 15 residues. Germline V gene sequence: CDR1 SGHVS, CDR2 FNYEAQ. DNA of the CDR3: TGTGCTAGATCAGGATCTAGCGGGAGTCAGGAGACCCAGTACTTC. This translates into CARSGSSGSQETQYF.

V is TRBV7-7 and J is TRBJ2-2, with 7 bases identical to TRBD2. The CDR3 covers 15 residues. CDR1 is SSHAT and CDR2 is FNYEAQ in the germline V gene (reference sequence). Germline trimming cut 6 bases from V and 7 bases from J; bases unmatched to any gene: 11. The CDR3 nucleotides are TGTGCCAGCAGTCGGCGGGAGAACGGTGACGGGGAGCTGTTTTTT. Its translation is CASSRRENGDGELFF. The whole variable domain, remainder taken from reference TRBV7-7 and TRBJ2-2, is GAGVSQSPRYKVTKRGQDVTLRCDPISSHATLYWYQQALGQGPEFLTYFNYEAQPDKSGLPSDRFSAERPEGSISTLTIQRTEQRDSAMYRCASSRRENGDGELFFGEGSRLTVL.

This clonotype appeared once. A read error is possible here, since a much larger clone lies one base away. The V and J genes are TRBV10-3 and TRBJ2-7, with TRBD1 matching over 8 bases. V lost 3 bases to trimming and J lost 2 bases; unmatched junction nucleotides: 9. Germline V gene lookup returns CDR1 ENHRY and CDR2 SYGVKD. The length of the CDR3 is 16 residues. As DNA, the CDR3 is TGTGCCATCAGTGAAATACCCCGACAGGGGACCTACGAGCAGTACTTC. It yields the protein CAISEIPRQGTYEQYF.

This clonotype was seen a single time. This chain uses TRBV10-3 with TRBJ2-6; 9 bases line up with TRBD1. V was clipped by 8 bases and J by 0 bases; unmatched bases: 14. The CDR3 consists of 19 residues. Germline V lookup: CDR1 ENHRY, CDR2 SYGVKD. CDR3 loop: CAISAPPGQGTSGANVLTF. The CDR3 DNA sequence: TGTGCCATCTCCGCCCCCCCAGGACAGGGGACCTCTGGGGCCAACGTCCTGACTTTC.

About this clonotype itself: A read error is possible here, since a much larger clone lies one base away. The chain carries TRBV20-1 and TRBJ2-7; D is perhaps TRBD1 (5 bases). Per the germline V gene, CDR1 is DFQATT and CDR2 is SNEGSKA (reference sequence). V was trimmed by 6 bases and J by 0 bases, leaving 12 bases between them. This CDR3 has 13 amino acids. The CDR3 loop reads CSAFTGDSYEQYF. The DNA of the CDR3 is TGCAGTGCATTCACAGGAGACTCCTACGAGCAGTACTTC.

There are many counts of this clonotype. V and J are TRBV25-1 and TRBJ1-4, with D tentatively TRBD1 (5 bases). CDR1 is MGHDK and CDR2 is SYGVNS in the germline V gene. The CDR3 totals 15 residues. Trimming cost V 1 base and J 6 bases, with 12 bases left between them. The CDR3, as DNA: TGTGCCAGCAGTGAATCTGGCAGGGTAGATGAAAAACTGTTTTTT. This sequence encodes CASSESGRVDEKLFF.

This clonotype has ten or more counts. This CDR3 reads CASSVGQGSAEAFF. The CDR3 DNA reads as TGTGCCAGCAGCGTAGGACAGGGAAGCGCTGAAGCTTTCTTT. The V and J genes are TRBV9 and TRBJ1-1; 7 bases agree with TRBD1. Per the germline V gene, CDR1 is SGDLS and CDR2 is YYNGEE. V trimming: 0 bases; J trimming: 6 bases; junction bases outside the gene matches: 5. The CDR3 is 14 residues long.

V usage is TRBV12-3 or TRBV12-4 and J usage is TRBJ2-5, with D possibly TRBD2 on 6 matching bases. The V gene lost 4 bases and the J gene lost 5 bases, with 17 bases spanning the gap. The CDR3 consists of 15 residues. The CDR3 DNA is TGTGCCAGCAGTTCACAGGAGGGGATGATGGAGACCCAGTACTTC. Translating gives CASSSQEGMMETQYF.

This clonotype appeared many times. The chain employs TRBV10-3 and TRBJ1-2; no definite D call. The germline gives CDR1 ENHRY, CDR2 SYGVKD. The CDR3 spans 14 residues. V lost 0 bases and J lost 4, with 9 bases in between. This chain's CDR3 is CAISESRTAYGYTF. The DNA of the CDR3 is TGTGCCATCAGTGAGTCCCGCACAGCCTATGGCTACACCTTC.

This clonotype appeared many times. J is TRBJ1-6 and V is TRBV27; no firm D call. The ends were cut back, 6 bases at V and 18 bases at J, with 12 bases in the middle. There are 10 residues in the CDR3. Germline CDR1 and CDR2: MNHEY and SMNVEV (reference sequence). The chain's CDR3 is CASSFQYPHF. The DNA of the CDR3 is TGTGCCAGCAGCTTCCAGTATCCCCACTTT.

This chain connects TRBV7-2 to TRBJ2-3, with 11 nucleotides matching TRBD2. The trim removed 2 bases at V and 3 bases at J, leaving 7 bases unmatched. Germline values: CDR1 SGHTA, CDR2 FQGNSA. This CDR3 is built from 17 residues. This CDR3 reads CASSLRRLAGFTDTQYF. CDR3 DNA sequence: TGTGCCAGCAGCTTACGCCGACTAGCGGGATTTACAGATACGCAGTATTTT.

The V gene is TRBV10-2, the J gene TRBJ2-5; perhaps TRBD1 as D (6 bases). Germline assignment: CDR1 WSHSY and CDR2 SAAADI. Trimming cost V 3 bases and J 11 bases, with 10 bases left between them. The CDR3 is 11 amino acids. In DNA, the CDR3 is TGCGCCAGCAGTGATGGGACATCTCAGTACTTC. This codes for CASSDGTSQYF.

There are many counts of this clonotype. The CDR3 DNA is TGTGCCAGCTTCCGGGACAGTCAAACCGGGGAGCTGTTTTTT. Translation gives CASFRDSQTGELFF. This sequence joins TRBV12-3 or TRBV12-4 and TRBJ2-2, with TRBD1 matching over 7 bases. The length of the CDR3 is 14 residues. Trimming removed 8 bases from V and 5 bases from J; junction bases left unmatched: 8.